This T cell receptor (beta chain) came from a study of blood T cell repertoires in COVID-19 (TCRdb year 2020). A note on the overall study: Samples covering the acute and convalescent phases of COVID-19 were provided by collaborators in the United States, Italy and Spain. The repertoires were released in a freely available public database intended as a resource for research on the immune response to SARS-CoV-2. The samples were drawn from the first 160 participants of the ongoing ImmuneRACE study and from 1,200 or so subjects provided by 6 global collaborators. The material from the prospective study consisted of cDNA or gDNA derived from T cells, B-cell-depleted T cells, or PBMCs. Nearly every sample came with metadata listing a de-identified subject ID, COVID-19 status, age in years and sex. The dataset comprised deeply sampled blood TCRbeta repertoires from subjects exposed to, actively infected with, or recovered from COVID-19. Where HLA class I and class II types were available, the types were taken from metadata supplied by the sample provider, not from assay-based typing. Findings and caveats that apply to the study as a whole: How much clinical and demographic metadata was included differed by source and by participant, and the metadata was provided uncurated.

TCRbeta CDR3 regions were amplified from genomic DNA by means of the immunoSEQ Assay, a bias-controlled multiplex PCR. The original pipeline was this. The number of nucleated cells in each sample was estimated by amplification of reference gene primers within the assay. Sequence reads were collapsed and filtered to measure the absolute abundance of every unique TCRbeta CDR3 rearrangement. Productive Simpson clonality was computed per sample as the square root of Simpson's diversity index over productive rearrangements. Sourced from immuneACCESS, this table was stored by TCRdb with only in-frame sequences that have V and J called. A share of the clones is absent; for the studies checked, an unresolved V gene accounts for under half, and the remainder has no known explanation. V and J calls and clone size are given by that table; D and trimming were obtained from the DNA. The sample yields around 130,000 clones; about 83% were counted once. Clones ranked in the top ten supply 10% to 15% of the sample.

The CDR3 goes from the cysteine to the phenylalanine over 19 residues. CDR3 DNA only is kept here, 57 bases in frame from base 1. From V the trimming removes 0 bases and from J it removes 6 bases, while the gene matches leave 15 bases of the junction unaccounted for. CDR1 and CDR2 are read off the germline V gene (reference sequence) as LGHDT and YNNKEL. Each collaborating institution followed its own protocols to collect whole blood in K2EDTA tubes. Collaborator samples were shipped for TCRbeta analysis as frozen whole blood, isolated PBMCs, or DNA extracted from either sample type. Details on this clone: This receptor's antigen is unknown. No base quality information exists; no much larger clone differs at one position.

The chain is encoded by TRBV3-1 (or the pseudogene TRBV3-2) joined to TRBJ2-2, and TRBD2 matches 8 of the central bases. The TCR comes from a human donor in a cohort sampled during active COVID-19. Material for sequencing was peripheral blood. The sequenced DNA: TGTGCCAGCAGCCAAGAGGCTGGGCGGGGGGCTTGGTCTTCCGGGGAGCTGTTTTTT. The translation is CASSQEAGRGAWSSGELFF.